Following are 15 T cell receptor beta chains from one sample sequenced in a study of long-term antiretroviral therapy in people with HIV. An immunoSEQ assay, version v3.0, was performed at survey level. Using immunoSEQ multiplex PCR, the repertoire was profiled, and TCRdb retains in-frame clones only, with some absent. The sample carries some 25,000 clones, around 83% recorded once. Sequenced material: unsorted PBMCs, taken 3 years after starting antiretroviral therapy. These receptors all come from a man between 18 and 35 years old with HIV.

This clone appeared a single time. The gene calls are TRBV5-1 and TRBJ1-3, with D hard to call. CDR1 and CDR2 (germline): SGHRS, YFSETQ. Trimming left V 0 bases short and J 0 bases short, with 16 bases between. The CDR3 has 18 amino acids. The CDR3 sequence is CASSLVSLQPHSGNTIYF. The CDR3 DNA reads as TGCGCCAGCAGCTTGGTATCACTTCAGCCTCACTCTGGAAACACCATATATTTT.

This chain uses TRBV27 with TRBJ2-1; possible D gene TRBD1, 6 bases. This CDR3 region has 13 residues. Trimming cost V 8 bases and J 4 bases, with 12 bases left between them. Germline V gives CDR1 MNHEY, CDR2 SMNVEV (reference sequence). CDR3 residues: CASAMDSYNEQFF. CDR3 DNA: TGTGCCAGCGCAATGGACAGTTACAATGAGCAGTTCTTC.

This sequence joins TRBV5-6 and TRBJ2-3, with D hard to call. Trimming cost V 2 bases and J 5 bases, with 9 bases left between them. Germline-derived CDR1 and CDR2 are SGHDT and YYEEEE. This CDR3 contains 13 residues. The CDR3 bases are TGTGCCAGCAGCTTAGCGAAAGTAGATACGCAGTATTTT. Its translation is CASSLAKVDTQYF.

Here the CDR3 reads CASSLSWDSPLHF. CDR3 in DNA: TGTGCCAGCAGTTTAAGCTGGGATTCACCCCTCCACTTT. The rearrangement links TRBV28 to TRBJ1-6, with no clear D. CDR1 is MDHEN and CDR2 is SYDVKM in the germline V gene. V gave up 2 bases and J gave up 8 bases, with 7 bases separating them. The CDR3 totals 13 residues.

The rearrangement uses TRBV5-1 and TRBJ2-5; D perhaps matches TRBD1 (7 bases). CDR1 and CDR2 from the germline V gene are SGHRS and YFSETQ. The CDR3 length is 16 residues. Trimming cost V 0 bases and J 5 bases, with 17 bases left between them. CDR3 coding DNA: TGCGCCAGCAGCTTGGCCGCGCGGAGGGGGCTGGAGACCCAGTACTTC. Its translation is CASSLAARRGLETQYF.

The chain is built from TRBV9 and TRBJ2-1; D tentatively reads TRBD1 or TRBD2 (5 bases each). Germline values: CDR1 SGDLS, CDR2 YYNGEE. Deletions cut 4 bases from V and 0 bases from J, with 20 bases between. The CDR3 loop spans 18 amino acids. The CDR3 coding sequence is TGTGCCAGCAGCCCCCACTGGGGGTTTTCGAGCTCCTACAATGAGCAGTTCTTC. Translation gives CASSPHWGFSSSYNEQFF.

V gene TRBV5-1 combines with J gene TRBJ1-1; TRBD1 is a possible D gene (5 bases). The CDR3 covers 16 residues. Germline V CDR1 and CDR2: SGHRS, YFSETQ. The germline V and J ends were trimmed by 4 bases and 1 base, with 17 bases remaining between them. CDR3 region: CASSHPDGTGNTEAFF. CDR3 bases: TGCGCCAGCAGCCATCCCGACGGGACGGGGAACACTGAAGCTTTCTTT.

The rearrangement joins TRBV5-1 to TRBJ2-3, with 8 bases identical to TRBD2. The J segment lost 5 bases and the V segment lost 0 bases, leaving 8 bases of the junction unmatched. There are 16 residues in the CDR3. In germline, CDR1 is SGHRS, CDR2 YFSETQ. CDR3 sequence: CASSLVSRGGGDTQYF. The CDR3 region has the DNA TGCGCCAGCAGCTTGGTTTCCCGGGGGGGTGGAGATACGCAGTATTTT.

This chain joins TRBV7-6 and TRBJ2-3, with TRBD1 matching over 9 bases. The CDR3 runs 15 residues. The V segment lost 5 bases and the J segment 4 bases; nucleotides outside the gene matches: 7. The germline gives CDR1 SGHVS, CDR2 FNYEAQ. In DNA form, the CDR3 reads TGTGCCAGCAGCCCGGGACAGGGATTCCCAGATACGCAGTATTTT. It is translated as CASSPGQGFPDTQYF.

This clone appeared once. The V gene is TRBV19, the J gene TRBJ1-5, with a tentative D call TRBD1 (5 bases). Trimming pared 3 bases from V and 2 bases from J, leaving 8 bases between. Germline CDR1 reads LNHDA; CDR2 reads SQIVND (reference sequence). This CDR3 has 14 residues. CDR3 nucleotides: TGTGCCAGTAGTATCCGCAGGGGCAATCAGCCCCAGCATTTT. The encoded protein is CASSIRRGNQPQHF.

The chain has TRBV5-1 and TRBJ1-2, with D unresolved. The CDR3 covers 13 residues. V lost 4 bases, J lost 2 bases, and 9 bases lay in between. Germline-derived CDR1 and CDR2 are SGHRS and YFSETQ. CDR3: CASSEPENYGYTF. CDR3 coding DNA: TGCGCCAGCAGCGAACCGGAGAACTATGGCTACACCTTC.

This clone occurred a few times. This rearrangement joins TRBV29-1 to TRBJ2-2; D ambiguous. Germline V lookup: CDR1 SQVTM, CDR2 ANQGSEA. The V gene lost 2 bases and the J gene lost 6 bases, with 7 bases spanning the gap. The CDR3 runs 12 residues. CDR3 coding DNA: TGCAGCGTTGAATTGGGATCCGGGGAGCTGTTTTTT. Its protein product is CSVELGSGELFF.

This clone has just a few counts. The chain is built from TRBV10-2 and TRBJ2-7; no reliable D call. Per the germline V gene, CDR1 is WSHSY and CDR2 is SAAADI. V gave up 1 base and J gave up 6 bases, with 10 bases separating them. CDR3 length: 13 residues. CDR3 sequence reads: CASSEFGAPEQYF. The CDR3 nucleotides are TGCGCCAGCAGTGAGTTTGGCGCCCCCGAGCAGTACTTC.

J is TRBJ2-5 and V is TRBV5-1; D gene ambiguous. Trimming left V 0 bases short and J 6 bases short, with 12 bases between. Germline V gene sequence: CDR1 SGHRS, CDR2 YFSETQ. The CDR3 is made up of 14 amino acids. The CDR3 here is CASSLAGQVQTQYF. The CDR3 DNA follows: TGCGCCAGCAGCTTGGCCGGGCAGGTGCAGACCCAGTACTTC.

The V call is TRBV10-3, the J call TRBJ1-1; D uncertain. This CDR3 is built from 13 residues. V was clipped by 0 bases and J by 7 bases, with 9 bases between them. From germline, CDR1 is ENHRY and CDR2 SYGVKD. CDR3 amino acids: CAISESINGEAFF. The CDR3 DNA follows: TGTGCCATCAGTGAGTCGATTAACGGTGAAGCTTTCTTT.